The 25 T cell receptor beta chains in this list originate from one sample, sequenced in a study of T cells in Graves' hyperthyroidism and ophthalmopathy. Template material for amplifying TCR beta CDR3 regions consisted of RNA transcripts. Carried out on the TCR CDR3, a first-round RT-PCR used the HTBI primer set. From the multiplex PCR reads, TCRdb called clonotypes with MiXCR, one entry per CDR3 protein. The sample consists of hundreds of thousands of distinct CDR3 sequences, around 21% of them appearing once. Sequenced material: blood. These receptors came from a man aged 25 to 45 with Graves' ophthalmopathy.

There are a few counts of this clonotype. This chain uses TRBV4-3 with TRBJ2-7; 7 nucleotides match TRBD1. The CDR3 runs to 16 residues. V lost 2 bases and J lost 4; bases outside the gene matches: 11. Germline V gives CDR1 LGHNA, CDR2 YSLEER. CDR3 region: CASSQTYRGPTYEQYF. CDR3 in DNA: TGCGCCAGCAGCCAAACTTATAGGGGGCCGACATACGAGCAGTACTTC.

Only a few counts were recorded for this clonotype. The chain employs TRBV28 and TRBJ2-7; 9 nucleotides align to TRBD1. V trimming: 2 bases; J trimming: 3 bases; junction bases outside the gene matches: 5. The length of the CDR3 is 15 residues. Per the germline V gene, CDR1 is MDHEN and CDR2 is SYDVKM. The CDR3 DNA follows: TGTGCCAGCAGTTTAAGTGGGACAGGGTTCTACGAGCAGTACTTC. Amino acids: CASSLSGTGFYEQYF. Using reference TRBV28 and TRBJ2-7 for the parts outside the CDR3, the full variable domain is DVKVTQSSRYLVKRTGEKVFLECVQDMDHENMFWYRQDPGLGLRLIYFSYDVKMKEKGDIPEGYSVSREKKERFSLILESASTNQTSMYLCASSLSGTGFYEQYFGPGTRLTVT.

The table lists this clonotype with a few counts. This chain links TRBV10-1 with TRBJ2-2, with D unclear. The CDR3 is made up of 13 amino acids. The V gene lost 8 bases and the J gene lost 2 bases, with 9 bases spanning the gap. CDR1 is WNHNN, CDR2 SYGVQD, per germline (reference sequence). The CDR3: CASGPPNTGELFF. In DNA, the CDR3 is TGCGCCAGCGGCCCCCCAAACACCGGGGAGCTGTTTTTT.

In the case of this clonotype: Sequence at one end of the junction differs from germline and may be a read error. As DNA, the CDR3 is TGTGCCAGCAGCGTTGGGCCAGGGGAAGACACCCAGTACTTC. Residues: CASSVGPGEDTQYF. V usage is TRBV9 and J usage is TRBJ2-5; TRBD1 is a possible D gene (6 bases). Germline V gene sequence: CDR1 SGDLS, CDR2 YYNGEE. The CDR3 is 14 amino acids.

Remarks on this clonotype: One end of the junction varies from germline; a read error may be responsible. This chain connects TRBV2 to TRBJ1-1; D remains ambiguous. The CDR3 contains 12 residues. From germline, CDR1 is SNHLY and CDR2 FYNNEI. The CDR3 coding sequence is TGTGCCGGCAGCTCAGGGAACACTGAAGCTTTCTTT. It specifies CAGSSGNTEAFF. Drawing the rest from reference TRBV2 and TRBJ1-1, the complete variable domain is EPEVTQTPSHQVTQMGQEVILRCVPISNHLYFYWYRQILGQKVEFLVSFYNNEISEKSEIFDDQFSVERPDGSNFTLKIRSTKLEDSAMYFCAGSSGNTEAFFGQGTRLTVV.

The table lists this clonotype with a few counts. This chain uses TRBV30 with TRBJ1-1, with TRBD1 as a possible D gene (5 bases). This CDR3 contains 14 residues. V lost 5 bases and J lost 0, with 13 bases in between. The V gene's germline CDR1 is GTSNPN and CDR2 SVGIG (reference sequence). As DNA, the CDR3 is TGTGCCTGGGCCAGACAGTCCATGAACACTGAAGCTTTCTTT. Its protein is CAWARQSMNTEAFF.

The chain joins TRBV11-2 to TRBJ2-3; TRBD1 agrees at 11 bases. Trimming took 1 base from V and 5 from J; bases not matched to a gene: 2. CDR1 and CDR2 (germline): SGHAT, FQNNGV. This CDR3 has 15 amino acids. The CDR3 nucleotides read TGTGCCAGCAGCTTAGGGACAGGGGGCGAAGATACGCAGTATTTT. It specifies CASSLGTGGEDTQYF.

This clonotype was observed a handful of times. DNA of the CDR3: TGTGCCAGCAGTTATGCTCTCAATGAGCAGTTCTTC. Protein: CASSYALNEQFF. The genes are TRBV12-3 or TRBV12-4 and TRBJ2-1; D remains unclear. Deletions cut 4 bases from V and 6 bases from J, with 7 bases between. The CDR3 loop spans 12 amino acids.

This clonotype showed up just a few times. The CDR3 reads CSVVGFGTEAFF. CDR3 DNA sequence: TGCAGCGTTGTAGGCTTCGGCACTGAAGCTTTCTTT. The V gene is TRBV29-1, the J gene TRBJ1-1, with D unclear. The CDR3 length is 12 residues. The germline V gene encodes CDR1 SQVTM and CDR2 ANQGSEA. Between the trimmed V and J ends, which lost 4 bases and 4 bases, there was a span of 10 bases.

The table lists this clonotype with many counts. The gene calls are TRBV7-2 and TRBJ2-4, with D perhaps given as TRBD1 or TRBD2 (5 bases each). This CDR3 is built from 15 residues. In germline, CDR1 is SGHTA, CDR2 FQGNSA. V gave up 1 base and J gave up 2 bases, with 9 bases separating them. The CDR3 DNA sequence: TGTGCCAGCAGCTTAGAAGAGGGGACCAAAAACATTCAGTACTTC. As protein: CASSLEEGTKNIQYF.

Only a few counts were recorded for this clonotype. The chain couples TRBV5-8 to TRBJ2-5; 9 bases line up with TRBD1. Germline CDR1 reads SGHTS; CDR2 reads YDEGEE. This CDR3 spans 15 amino acids. The V gene end was trimmed by 0 bases and the J gene end by 4 bases; junction bases not matched to a gene: 4. CDR3 protein: CASSLGTGEGETQYF. The DNA for the CDR3 is TGTGCCAGCAGCTTGGGGACAGGGGAAGGAGAGACCCAGTACTTC. The full variable domain, completed using reference TRBV5-8 and TRBJ2-5, is EAGVTQSPTHLIKTRGQQATLRCSPISGHTSVYWYQQALGLGLQFLLWYDEGEERNRGNFPPRFSGRQFPNYSSELNVNALELEDSALYLCASSLGTGEGETQYFGPGTRLLVL.

The V call is TRBV7-9, the J call TRBJ1-2; 12 bases map to TRBD1. Germline V lookup: CDR1 SEHNR, CDR2 FQNEAQ (reference sequence). Losses at the gene ends were 5 bases for V and 4 bases for J; bases not matched to a gene: 5. The CDR3 is 15 amino acids. CDR3 DNA: TGTGCCAGCAGCCGCCGGGGACAGGGGGCCTATGGCTACACCTTC. As protein: CASSRRGQGAYGYTF.

This clonotype was observed a handful of times. The chain is built from TRBV6-2 or TRBV6-3 and TRBJ1-5; tentative D call: TRBD1 (5 bases). The length of the CDR3 is 17 residues. V lost 2 bases to trimming and J lost 0 bases, with 14 bases between them. Germline V gives CDR1 MNHEY, CDR2 SVGEGT. The DNA of the CDR3 is TGTGCCAGCAGTTACGTCCAGGGTCCCTATAGCAATCAGCCCCAGCATTTT. Protein product: CASSYVQGPYSNQPQHF.

The chain combines TRBV2 with TRBJ2-7, with D possibly TRBD2 on 5 matching bases. The CDR3 is 12 amino acids. Germline-derived CDR1 and CDR2 are SNHLY and FYNNEI. V lost 7 bases to trimming and J lost 1 base, with 8 bases between them. In DNA, the CDR3 is TGTGCCAGCATGCCGGGGTCCTACGAGCAGTACTTC. It is translated as CASMPGSYEQYF.

This clonotype was seen many times. The chain recombines TRBV11-2 with TRBJ2-1; 9 nucleotides align to TRBD1. This CDR3 is 16 amino acids long. V was clipped by 4 bases and J by 5 bases; unmatched bases: 9. Germline-derived CDR1 and CDR2 are SGHAT and FQNNGV. The CDR3 DNA reads as TGTGCCAGCAGCTCATACAGGGGGCCCCCCAACAATGAGCAGTTCTTC. This translates into CASSSYRGPPNNEQFF.

The chain is built from TRBV27 and TRBJ1-2, with 10 bases fitting TRBD1. Germline values: CDR1 MNHEY, CDR2 SMNVEV (reference sequence). This CDR3 contains 17 residues. Losses at the gene ends were 6 bases for V and 0 bases for J; bases not matched to a gene: 10. This CDR3 is CASSSRTGGTPNYGYTF. As DNA, the CDR3 is TGTGCCAGCAGCTCCAGGACAGGGGGAACCCCTAACTATGGCTACACCTTC.

This clonotype was detected many times. The chain recombines TRBV7-2 with TRBJ2-7; 12 bases map to TRBD2. This CDR3 region has 16 residues. V dropped 1 base and J dropped 2; count of bases not matched to a gene: 3. Germline-derived CDR1 and CDR2 are SGHTA and FQGNSA. The CDR3 loop reads CASSLVASGRAYEQYF. The DNA of the CDR3 is TGTGCCAGCAGCTTAGTTGCTAGCGGGAGGGCCTACGAGCAGTACTTC.

This clonotype was counted a few times. The chain employs TRBV20-1 and TRBJ2-1, with TRBD2 matching over 12 bases. After removal of 5 bases from V and 2 bases from J, the junction contained 4 bases not matched to a gene. The CDR3 runs 15 residues. Germline V gene sequence: CDR1 DFQATT, CDR2 SNEGSKA (reference sequence). CDR3 in amino acids: CSAPRLAGAYNEQFF. CDR3 DNA: TGCAGTGCTCCAAGACTAGCGGGGGCCTACAATGAGCAGTTCTTC.

The rearrangement links TRBV30 to TRBJ1-3; D unclear. The CDR3 consists of 13 residues. The ends were cut back, 2 bases at V and 3 bases at J, with 8 bases in the middle. Germline V gene lookup returns CDR1 GTSNPN and CDR2 SVGIG (reference sequence). CDR3 bases: TGTGCCTGGAGTAGGTTTGGTGGAAACACCATATATTTT. It codes for CAWSRFGGNTIYF.

The sample holds many counts of this clonotype. The chain uses TRBV11-3 and TRBJ2-7, with D perhaps TRBD2 (6 bases). Per germline, CDR1 SGHNT and CDR2 YENEEA. V lost 5 bases, J lost 7 bases, and 12 bases lay in between. The CDR3 is made up of 12 amino acids. The chain's CDR3 is CASSVGGGEQYF. For the CDR3, the DNA is TGTGCCAGCAGCGTCGGGGGTGGAGAGCAGTACTTC.

The chain joins TRBV19 to TRBJ1-5; possibly TRBD1 for D (6 bases). V was cut by 7 bases and J by 6 bases, with 16 bases left in between. In germline, CDR1 is LNHDA, CDR2 SQIVND (reference sequence). CDR3 length: 14 amino acids. The CDR3 region is CASNSGRGGQPQHF. As DNA, the CDR3 is TGTGCCAGTAATTCAGGGCGAGGGGGTCAGCCCCAGCATTTT.

In this sample, this clonotype turned up a few times. The chain couples TRBV7-2 to TRBJ2-5; D ambiguous. The CDR3 extends over 14 amino acids. In germline, CDR1 is SGHTA, CDR2 FQGNSA. The V end lost 5 bases, the J end lost 2 bases, and 12 bases lay between the germline ends. The CDR3 DNA follows: TGTGCCAGCAGCCTCTCTAGAAAGCAAGAGACCCAGTACTTC. It translates to CASSLSRKQETQYF.

This clonotype appeared a few times. This could be a read error, since a much larger clone is one nucleotide away. The V and J genes are TRBV24-1 and TRBJ2-3; TRBD2 matches 14 bases. CDR1 KGHDR and CDR2 SFDVKD come from the germline V gene. With V trimmed by 7 bases and J by 5 bases, 10 bases remained unmatched. The CDR3 sequence is 17 residues long. Here the CDR3 DNA reads TGTGCCACCAGCTTCCCGGGACTAGCGGGAGTCAGAGATACGCAGTATTTT. Encoded protein: CATSFPGLAGVRDTQYF.

This clonotype was picked up a small number of times. This chain connects TRBV19 to TRBJ1-5, with 7 bases that match TRBD1. Germline V CDR1 and CDR2: LNHDA, SQIVND (reference sequence). The ends lost 8 bases at V and 5 bases at J; junction bases unmatched: 15. The CDR3 runs 16 residues. Here the CDR3 DNA reads TGTGCCAGTTCTCTCGACAGGGAACTTTGGGATCAGCCCCAGCATTTT. This translates into CASSLDRELWDQPQHF.

This clonotype showed up just a few times. The V and J genes are TRBV7-3 and TRBJ2-3; D is ambiguous. Per germline, CDR1 SGHTA and CDR2 FQGTGA. Trimming left V 4 bases short and J 2 bases short, with 7 bases between. The CDR3 runs to 13 residues. CDR3 loop: CASSSSPTDTQYF. CDR3 in DNA: TGTGCCAGCAGCTCTTCCCCCACAGATACGCAGTATTTT.